This passage covers 19 T cell receptor beta chains from one sample sequenced in a study of regulatory T cells in long-lasting Graves disease. Arm-PCR of CDR3 regions and iRepertoire HTBI primers were used to build TCR beta libraries. From the multiplex PCR reads, TCRdb called clonotypes with MiXCR, one entry per CDR3 protein. The repertoire holds about 450,000 distinct CDR3 sequences, with around 15% as singletons. This sample's time point: newly diagnosed GD, antithyroid drugs for less than 3 months. RNA extracted from PBMCs served as the sequencing template. These same records also appear under a second study, on T cells in Graves' hyperthyroidism and ophthalmopathy.

The specimen comprised peripheral blood mononuclear cells (PBMCs), sampled at new diagnosis, from a patient treated with antithyroid drugs. The receptors stem from a woman aged 50 to 60 with Graves disease.

This clonotype turned up a few times. CDR3 sequence (DNA): TGTGCCAGCAGCCAGGGACTTCTTGGCTACACCTTC. Its protein product is CASSQGLLGYTF. This chain joins TRBV5-8 and TRBJ1-2; D is perhaps TRBD1 (5 bases). CDR3 length: 12 residues. The V and J ends lost 4 bases and 7 bases respectively, with 11 bases between them. Per germline, CDR1 SGHTS and CDR2 YDEGEE.

This chain joins TRBV7-9 and TRBJ2-5; the D gene is possibly TRBD2 (5 bases). Trimming cost V 5 bases and J 1 base, with 20 bases left between them. CDR1 and CDR2 from the germline V gene are SEHNR and FQNEAQ (reference sequence). This CDR3 is 17 amino acids long. Written as DNA, the CDR3 is TGTGCCAGCAGCCCCTTTGGTAAAGCGGCTATCCAAGAGACCCAGTACTTC. Its protein product is CASSPFGKAAIQETQYF.

This clonotype was detected many times. The chain links TRBV7-9 to TRBJ2-7, with TRBD2 matching over 12 bases. This CDR3 region has 16 residues. With 1 base clipped from V and 5 bases from J, the junction kept 6 bases outside the gene matches. CDR1 and CDR2 (germline): SEHNR, FQNEAQ (reference sequence). As DNA, the CDR3 is TGTGCCAGCAGCTTAGGGAGACTAGCGGGAGTCCACGAGCAGTACTTC. Residues: CASSLGRLAGVHEQYF.

Turning to this clonotype: A much larger clone is a single base away; this may be a read error. The chain combines TRBV7-9 with TRBJ2-5; D is perhaps TRBD2 (7 bases). Germline values: CDR1 SEHNR, CDR2 FQNEAQ (reference sequence). The V end lost 5 bases, the J end lost 0 bases, and 13 bases lay between the germline ends. The CDR3 runs 15 residues. The DNA for the CDR3 is TGTGCCAGCAGCCCCCCGGGGGGCCACCAAGAGACCCAGTACTTC. As protein: CASSPPGGHQETQYF.

The genes are TRBV13 and TRBJ2-2; D not certain. This CDR3 comprises 16 residues. The V gene's germline CDR1 is PRHDT and CDR2 FYEKMQ (reference sequence). Trimming pared 3 bases from V and 0 bases from J, leaving 11 bases between. The CDR3 nucleotides are TGTGCCAGCAGCTTTTCCACGCGCACGAACACCGGGGAGCTGTTTTTT. It is translated as CASSFSTRTNTGELFF.

This clonotype has just a few counts. This may be a read error, as it is one base from a much larger clone. This rearrangement joins TRBV12-3 or TRBV12-4 to TRBJ1-1; no reliable D call. There are 13 residues in the CDR3. V was clipped by 5 bases and J by 3 bases, with 10 bases between them. CDR3 in DNA: TGTGCCAGCAGTCTAAAAATGGACACTGAAGCTTTCTTT. Its translation: CASSLKMDTEAFF.

This clonotype was counted many times. The V and J genes are TRBV7-8 and TRBJ2-7, with 12 positions matching TRBD2. V gave up 5 bases and J gave up 2 bases; unmatched junction bases: 4. The CDR3 length is 15 residues. CDR1 and CDR2 from the germline V gene are SGHVS and FQNEAQ. This CDR3 reads CASSTLAGGPYEQYF. The CDR3 region has the DNA TGTGCCAGCAGCACACTAGCGGGAGGACCCTACGAGCAGTACTTC.

This clonotype was observed at least ten times. The chain is built from TRBV5-6 and TRBJ1-1; D remains unclear. Germline V gives CDR1 SGHDT, CDR2 YYEEEE. The CDR3 has 13 amino acids. V was pared by 0 bases and J by 6 bases, with 9 bases between. The CDR3 loop reads CASSLAPGPEAFF. Written as DNA, the CDR3 is TGTGCCAGCAGCTTGGCCCCAGGACCTGAAGCTTTCTTT.

This clonotype occurred many times. V gene TRBV24-1 combines with J gene TRBJ1-2; TRBD1 agrees at 8 bases. V gave up 3 bases and J gave up 4 bases; unmatched junction bases: 3. Germline-derived CDR1 and CDR2 are KGHDR and SFDVKD. The CDR3 has 14 residues. The CDR3 sequence is CATSDVTGAYGYTF. CDR3 bases: TGTGCCACCAGTGATGTGACAGGGGCCTATGGCTACACCTTC.

This clonotype showed up many times. The chain employs TRBV28 and TRBJ2-5, with D hard to call. V lost 2 bases, J lost 5 bases, and 18 bases lay in between. CDR1 MDHEN and CDR2 SYDVKM come from the germline V gene. The CDR3 covers 16 residues. The CDR3 DNA reads TGTGCCAGCAGTTTAACTTATCCCGGCGTAGGGGAGACCCAGTACTTC. Protein product: CASSLTYPGVGETQYF.

This clonotype was observed a handful of times. CDR3 in amino acids: CASSQEGLNTGELFF. The CDR3 DNA is TGTGCCAGCAGCCAAGAAGGCTTGAACACCGGGGAGCTGTTTTTT. The chain employs TRBV3-1 and TRBJ2-2; D gene uncertain. Germline CDR1 and CDR2: LGHDT and YNNKEL (reference sequence). Trimming left V 0 bases short and J 1 base short, with 6 bases between. The CDR3 runs 15 residues.

V usage is TRBV19 and J usage is TRBJ2-3; TRBD2 matches 8 bases. Germline values: CDR1 LNHDA, CDR2 SQIVND (reference sequence). The length of the CDR3 is 13 residues. With V trimmed by 8 bases and J by 4 bases, 5 bases remained unmatched. CDR3 sequence: CASQSGSADTQYF. Here the CDR3 DNA reads TGTGCCAGTCAAAGCGGGAGCGCAGATACGCAGTATTTT.

In DNA form, the CDR3 reads TGTGCCAGCCGGACAGCTAATGTTGAAAAACTGTTTTTT. This translates into CASRTANVEKLFF. The V and J genes are TRBV27 and TRBJ1-4; tentative D call: TRBD1 (6 bases). The CDR3 sequence is 13 residues long. Trimming took off 8 bases at V and 7 bases at J, with 14 bases between the two ends. Germline CDR1 is MNHEY and CDR2 is SMNVEV (reference sequence).

There are many counts of this clonotype. V gene TRBV5-1 combines with J gene TRBJ2-7, with TRBD2 matching 14 bases. V gave up 7 bases and J gave up 6 bases; unmatched junction bases: 9. This CDR3 has 15 residues. CDR1 and CDR2 from the germline V gene are SGHRS and YFSETQ. The CDR3 DNA reads as TGCGCCAGCGGGACTAGCGGGAGTTGGAACTCCGAGCAGTACTTC. Translation: CASGTSGSWNSEQYF. Filled out from reference TRBV5-1 and TRBJ2-7, the complete variable domain reads KAGVTQTPRYLIKTRGQQVTLSCSPISGHRSVSWYQQTPGQGLQFLFEYFSETQRNKGNFPGRFSGRQFSNSRSEMNVSTLELGDSALYLCASGTSGSWNSEQYFGPGTRLTVT.

This clonotype was counted ten times or more. The genes are TRBV7-2 and TRBJ1-2, with 8 bases lining up with TRBD1. The germline gives CDR1 SGHTA, CDR2 FQGNSA. The junction had 13 bases not matched to a gene; V was cut back by 2 bases and J by 8 bases. The CDR3 length is 16 residues. Written as DNA, the CDR3 is TGTGCCAGCAGCTTACTAGGCCTCCAGGGGGCCTCGGGCTACACCTTC. It encodes CASSLLGLQGASGYTF.

This clonotype was detected a few times. The chain has TRBV2 and TRBJ1-2; D gene unclear. V lost 8 bases and J 4 bases, leaving 17 bases between the germline ends. Germline CDR1 reads SNHLY; CDR2 reads FYNNEI. This CDR3 region has 14 residues. The CDR3 spells CASRPAPSSYGYTF. The CDR3 DNA reads as TGTGCCAGCCGACCCGCTCCCTCGAGCTATGGCTACACCTTC.

This clonotype came up many times. This chain joins TRBV11-2 and TRBJ2-7, with TRBD2 matching 10 bases. Germline-derived CDR1 and CDR2 are SGHAT and FQNNGV. CDR3 length: 15 residues. The trim removed 4 bases at V and 3 bases at J, leaving 6 bases unmatched. The CDR3 nucleotides are TGTGCCAGCAGCTCGGGACTAGCGTCGAGCTACGAGCAGTACTTC. The encoded protein is CASSSGLASSYEQYF.

This clonotype has more than one count but fewer than ten. J is TRBJ2-7 and V is TRBV30; D gene ambiguous. The CDR3 is made up of 14 amino acids. CDR1 and CDR2 from the germline V gene are GTSNPN and SVGIG (reference sequence). The V and J ends lost 2 bases and 0 bases respectively, with 11 bases between them. The CDR3 is CAWSTPWVSYEQYF. For the CDR3, the DNA is TGTGCCTGGAGTACTCCGTGGGTCTCCTACGAGCAGTACTTC.

In its sample, this clonotype was seen a few times. The chain links TRBV7-8 to TRBJ1-3, with a tentative D call TRBD1 (6 bases). The length of the CDR3 is 17 residues. Trimming pared 2 bases from V and 4 bases from J, leaving 18 bases between. In germline, CDR1 is SGHVS, CDR2 FQNEAQ. The DNA of the CDR3 is TGTGCCAGCAGCTTACAAGACGGCAGGGGCTTGGGAAACACCATATATTTT. It codes for CASSLQDGRGLGNTIYF.